This T cell receptor (beta chain) was obtained from a study of blood T cells in healthy people across ages. A second 7 to 11 cycle PCR used barcoded and J-beta primers. TCRdb analysed the 5' RACE reads with MiXCR anew, one entry per CDR3 protein. The sample has some 900,000 distinct CDR3 sequences, about 30% seen once. Study-wide results and caveats: Versus aged donors, long-lived donors had higher diversity and more naive CD4+ cells.

The V and J ends lost 0 bases and 3 bases, in that order; junction bases with no gene match: 11. CDR3 size: 17 residues. The germline V gene has CDR1 DFQATT and CDR2 SNEGSKA (reference sequence). This clonotype has just a few counts. Its specificity is unknown. The chain joins TRBV20-1 to TRBJ2-3; 8 bases match TRBD1. This receptor was taken from a woman older than 75 in good health. Specimen: blood. CDR3 in amino acids: CSARDLGYRGVTDTQYF. The CDR3 nucleotides are TGCAGTGCTAGAGATTTGGGGTACAGGGGGGTAACAGATACGCAGTATTTT.